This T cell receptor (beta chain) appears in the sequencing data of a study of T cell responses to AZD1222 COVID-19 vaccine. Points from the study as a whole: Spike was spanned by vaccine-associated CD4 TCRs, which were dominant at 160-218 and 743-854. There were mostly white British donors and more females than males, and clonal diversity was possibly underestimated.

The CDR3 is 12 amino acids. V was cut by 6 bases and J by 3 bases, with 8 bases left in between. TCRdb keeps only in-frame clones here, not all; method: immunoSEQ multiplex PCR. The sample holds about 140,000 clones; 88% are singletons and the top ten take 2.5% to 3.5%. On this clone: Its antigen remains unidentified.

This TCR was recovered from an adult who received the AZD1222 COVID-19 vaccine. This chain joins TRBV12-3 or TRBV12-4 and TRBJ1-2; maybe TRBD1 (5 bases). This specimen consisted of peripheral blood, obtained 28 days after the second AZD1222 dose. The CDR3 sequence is CASSPGHYGYTF. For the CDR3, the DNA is TGTGCCAGCAGCCCAGGGCACTATGGCTACACCTTC.